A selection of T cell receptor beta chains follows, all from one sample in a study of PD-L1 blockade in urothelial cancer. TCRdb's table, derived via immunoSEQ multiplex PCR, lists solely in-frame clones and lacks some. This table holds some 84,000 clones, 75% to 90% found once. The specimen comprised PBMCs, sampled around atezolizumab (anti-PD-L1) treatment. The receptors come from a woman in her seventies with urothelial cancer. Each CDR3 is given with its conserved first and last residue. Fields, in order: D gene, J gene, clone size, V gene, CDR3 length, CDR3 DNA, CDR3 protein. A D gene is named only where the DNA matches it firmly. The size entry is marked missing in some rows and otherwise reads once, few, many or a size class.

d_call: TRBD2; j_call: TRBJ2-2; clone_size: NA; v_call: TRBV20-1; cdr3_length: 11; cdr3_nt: TGCAGTGCCCGGGGGGCCGGGGAGCTGTTTTTT; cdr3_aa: CSARGAGELFF
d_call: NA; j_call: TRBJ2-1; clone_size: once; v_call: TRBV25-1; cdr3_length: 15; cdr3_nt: TGTGCCAGCAGCCCCGGACTGTTCTCCTACAATGAGCAGTTCTTC; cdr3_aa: CASSPGLFSYNEQFF
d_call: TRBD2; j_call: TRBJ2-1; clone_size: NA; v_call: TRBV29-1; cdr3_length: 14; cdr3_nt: TGCAGCGTTGGTCCGGGACTAGCGGGGCATGAGCAGTTCTTC; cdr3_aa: CSVGPGLAGHEQFF
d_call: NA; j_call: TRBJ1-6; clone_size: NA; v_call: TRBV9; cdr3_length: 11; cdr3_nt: TGTGCCAGCAGCGATCCGGGGCCCCTCCACTTT; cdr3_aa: CASSDPGPLHF
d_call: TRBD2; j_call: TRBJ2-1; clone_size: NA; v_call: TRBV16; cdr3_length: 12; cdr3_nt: TGTGCCAGCAGCCCATCCGGGACTAGCTCGTTCTTC; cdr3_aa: CASSPSGTSSFF
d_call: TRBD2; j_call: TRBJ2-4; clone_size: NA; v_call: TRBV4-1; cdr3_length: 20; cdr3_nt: TGCGCCAGCAGCCAAGAACCTAGCGGGGGCGGTATCTTAGCCAAAAACATTCAGTACTTC; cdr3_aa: CASSQEPSGGGILAKNIQYF
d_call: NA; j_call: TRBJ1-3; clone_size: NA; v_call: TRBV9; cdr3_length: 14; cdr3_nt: TGTGCCAGCAGCGTAGGGACTGCCGGAAACACCATATATTTT; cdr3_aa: CASSVGTAGNTIYF
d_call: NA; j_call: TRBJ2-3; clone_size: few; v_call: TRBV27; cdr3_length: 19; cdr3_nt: TGTGCCAGCAGGTTTTGGTATCTGGGGACTCCTCCTAGCACAGATACGCAGTATTTT; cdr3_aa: CASRFWYLGTPPSTDTQYF
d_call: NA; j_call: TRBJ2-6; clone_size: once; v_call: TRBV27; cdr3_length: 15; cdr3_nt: TGTGCCAGCAGTTCCCCAGGTACTGGGGCCAACGTCCTGACTTTC; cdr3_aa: CASSSPGTGANVLTF
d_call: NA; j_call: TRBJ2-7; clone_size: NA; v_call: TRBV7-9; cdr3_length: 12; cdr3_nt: TGTGCCAGCAGCTTAGTTAGTCACGAGCAGTACTTC; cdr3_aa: CASSLVSHEQYF
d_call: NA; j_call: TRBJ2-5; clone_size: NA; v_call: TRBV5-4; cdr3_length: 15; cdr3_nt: TGTGCCAGCAGTACCACCCCAGGGGAACAAGAGACCCAGTACTTC; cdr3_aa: CASSTTPGEQETQYF
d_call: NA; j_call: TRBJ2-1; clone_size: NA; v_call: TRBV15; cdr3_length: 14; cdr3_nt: TGTGCCACCAGCAGAGATTACGCGGGGCATGAGCAGTTCTTC; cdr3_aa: CATSRDYAGHEQFF
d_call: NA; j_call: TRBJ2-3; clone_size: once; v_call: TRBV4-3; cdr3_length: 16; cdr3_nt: TGCGCCAGCAGCCAAGATAGGGCAGGGGGCACAGATACGCAGTATTTT; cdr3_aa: CASSQDRAGGTDTQYF
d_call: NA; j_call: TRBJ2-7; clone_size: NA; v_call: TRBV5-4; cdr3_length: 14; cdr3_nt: TGTGCCAGCAGCTTGGCAGGGCGGTTCTACGAGCAGTACTTC; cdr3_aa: CASSLAGRFYEQYF
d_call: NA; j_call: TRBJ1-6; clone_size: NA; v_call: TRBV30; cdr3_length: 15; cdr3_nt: TGTGCCTGCACGAACTACGGGACTGCGAATTCACCCCTCCACTTT; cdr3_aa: CACTNYGTANSPLHF
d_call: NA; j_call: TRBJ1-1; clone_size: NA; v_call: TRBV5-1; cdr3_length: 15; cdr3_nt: TGCGCCAGCAGCTTGTTAGGGGCCAGGGACACTGAAGCTTTCTTT; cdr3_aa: CASSLLGARDTEAFF
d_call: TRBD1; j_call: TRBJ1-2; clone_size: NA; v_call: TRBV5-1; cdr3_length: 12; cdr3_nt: TGCGCCAGCAGCTCGACAGGGGTTGGCTACACCTTC; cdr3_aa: CASSSTGVGYTF
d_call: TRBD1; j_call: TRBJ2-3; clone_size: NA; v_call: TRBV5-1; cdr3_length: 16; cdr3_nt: TGCGCCAGCAGCATAACCGGGACAGGTCCGACAGATACGCAGTATTTT; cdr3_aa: CASSITGTGPTDTQYF
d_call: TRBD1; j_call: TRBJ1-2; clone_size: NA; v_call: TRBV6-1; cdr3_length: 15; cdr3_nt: TGTGCCAGCAGGGGGGACCGCGCCTCAGGGGGTGGCTACACCTTC; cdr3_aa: CASRGDRASGGGYTF
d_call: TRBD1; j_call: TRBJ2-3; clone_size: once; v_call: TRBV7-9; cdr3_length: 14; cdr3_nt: TGTGCCAGCAGCTTAAGGGGGCCGCCGGATACGCAGTATTTT; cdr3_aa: CASSLRGPPDTQYF
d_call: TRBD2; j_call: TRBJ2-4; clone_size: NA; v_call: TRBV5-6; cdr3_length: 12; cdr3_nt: TGTGCCAGCAGTACGGGGGGGAACATTCAGTACTTC; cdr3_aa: CASSTGGNIQYF
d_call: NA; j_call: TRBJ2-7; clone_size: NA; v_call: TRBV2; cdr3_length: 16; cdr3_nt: TGTGCCAGCAGTGAAGCTAGGGGGAGCGCGTCCTACGAGCAGTACTTC; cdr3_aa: CASSEARGSASYEQYF
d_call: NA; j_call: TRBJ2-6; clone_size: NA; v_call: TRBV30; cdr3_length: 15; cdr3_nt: TGTGCCTGGAGTAAAACGGGCTCTGGGGCCAACGTCCTGACTTTC; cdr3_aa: CAWSKTGSGANVLTF
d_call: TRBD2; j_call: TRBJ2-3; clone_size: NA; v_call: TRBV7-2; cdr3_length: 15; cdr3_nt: TGTGCCAGCAGCTTAGGGGACTATAGTACAGATACGCAGTATTTT; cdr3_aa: CASSLGDYSTDTQYF
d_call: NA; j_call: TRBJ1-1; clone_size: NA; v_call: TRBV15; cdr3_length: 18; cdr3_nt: TGTGCCACCAGCAGAGGATATTGGGGGGGATCGAAGGACACTGAAGCTTTCTTT; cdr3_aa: CATSRGYWGGSKDTEAFF